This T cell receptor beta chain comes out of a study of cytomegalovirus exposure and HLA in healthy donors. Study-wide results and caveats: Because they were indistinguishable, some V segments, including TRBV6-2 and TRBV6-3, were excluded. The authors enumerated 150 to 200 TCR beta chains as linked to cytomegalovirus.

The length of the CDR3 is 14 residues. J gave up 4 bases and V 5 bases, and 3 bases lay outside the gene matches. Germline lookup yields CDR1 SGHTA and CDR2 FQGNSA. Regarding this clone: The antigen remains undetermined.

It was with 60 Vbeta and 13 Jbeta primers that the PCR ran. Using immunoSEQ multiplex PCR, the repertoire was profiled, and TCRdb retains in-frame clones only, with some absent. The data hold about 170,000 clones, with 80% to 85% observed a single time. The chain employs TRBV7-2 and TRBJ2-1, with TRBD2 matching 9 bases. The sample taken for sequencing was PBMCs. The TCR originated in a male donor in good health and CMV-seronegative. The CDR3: CASSKGLAYNEQFF. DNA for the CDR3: TGTGCCAGCAGCAAGGGACTAGCTTACAATGAGCAGTTCTTC.